The rows below give T cell receptor beta chains drawn from one sample of a study of quantifying T cell responses using KT2 cells. Using its own MiXCR run on the UMI-ligation and nested PCR reads, TCRdb lists one record per CDR3 protein. The sample has 39,000 or so distinct CDR3 sequences; more than 15% are singletons. The specimen was PBMCs spiked with cells of the T cell clone KT2. All receptors derive from a human donor. Each CDR3 is given with its conserved first and last residue. Each record gives: D gene, clone size, CDR3 length, V gene, J gene, CDR3 DNA, CDR3 protein. D genes are given only for firm matches. Rows give clone size only sometimes, using once, few, many, or a class for an expanded clone.

>NA|few|16|TRBV3-1|TRBJ2-1
TGTGCCAGCAGCCAAGGACGGCAGGGACCCTACAATGAGCAGTTCTTC
CASSQGRQGPYNEQFF
>TRBD1|NA|13|TRBV20-1|TRBJ1-1
TGCAGTGCCCCGGGACAGGGGGACACTGAAGCTTTCTTT
CSAPGQGDTEAFF
>NA|NA|15|TRBV2|TRBJ2-4
TGTGCCAGCAGTGAACGGAGGGGAGACAAAAACATTCAGTACTTC
CASSERRGDKNIQYF
>NA|once|14|TRBV10-3|TRBJ2-3
TGTGCCATCAGTGAGGGCTCTTACTCGGATACGCAGTATTTT
CAISEGSYSDTQYF
>NA|few|12|TRBV11-2|TRBJ1-1
TGTGCCAGCAGCCTGAACGGCATTGAAGCTTTCTTT
CASSLNGIEAFF
>TRBD1|few|15|TRBV27|TRBJ1-4
TGTGCCAGCAGGGGTACAGGGGCAACTAATGAAAAACTGTTTTTT
CASRGTGATNEKLFF
>NA|few|16|TRBV5-1|TRBJ2-6
TGCGCCAGCAGCTTGCCATTACTCTCTGGGGCCAACGTCCTGACTTTC
CASSLPLLSGANVLTF
>NA|many|12|TRBV25-1|TRBJ2-3
TGTGCCAGCAGTGAATCAGCAAATACGCAGTATTTT
CASSESANTQYF
>TRBD1|few|16|TRBV6-5|TRBJ2-7
TGTGCCAGCAGTGGGACAGGGACAGGGGTAAATTACGAGCAGTACTTC
CASSGTGTGVNYEQYF
>TRBD2|few|15|TRBV6-2/TRBV6-3|TRBJ2-1
TGTGCCAGCAGCTGGACTAGCGGGAGACACAATGAGCAGTTCTTC
CASSWTSGRHNEQFF
>NA|NA|13|TRBV20-1|TRBJ2-7
TGCAGTGCTAGAGGGGCGAAAAAGGGGGAGCAGTACTTC
CSARGAKKGEQYF
>NA|many|12|TRBV27|TRBJ2-1
TGTGCCAGCAGTTATGGAGGAGGGGGGCAGTTCTTC
CASSYGGGGQFF
>NA|NA|14|TRBV2|TRBJ2-5
TGTGCCAGCAGTGAACGACAGACCCAAGAGACCCAGTACTTC
CASSERQTQETQYF
>TRBD1|few|14|TRBV27|TRBJ1-1
TGTGCCAGCCGACAGGGGGGCCTCCCCGCTGAAGCTTTCTTT
CASRQGGLPAEAFF
>NA|many|17|TRBV7-2|TRBJ2-3
TGTGCCAGCAGCTTAGGATTTTGGGGGGACCACACAGATACGCAGTATTTT
CASSLGFWGDHTDTQYF
>NA|NA|12|TRBV3-1|TRBJ1-1
TGTGCCAGCAGCCAGGTGAACACTGAAGCTTTCTTT
CASSQVNTEAFF
>NA|NA|15|TRBV15|TRBJ2-1
TGTGCCACCAGCAGAATACGGGACGCCAGGCATGAGCAGTTCTTC
CATSRIRDARHEQFF
>NA|NA|14|TRBV2|TRBJ1-4
TGTGCCAGCAACGAGGGAACAACTAATGAAAAACTGTTTTTT
CASNEGTTNEKLFF
>NA|few|11|TRBV7-9|TRBJ1-1
TGTGCCAGCAGCCGATCCCATGAAGCTTTCTTT
CASSRSHEAFF
>TRBD2|many|16|TRBV7-8|TRBJ2-7
TGTGCCAGCAGCTTATTGCCGGGAGGGCCTAGCTACGAGCAGTACTTC
CASSLLPGGPSYEQYF
>TRBD1|NA|13|TRBV30|TRBJ1-1
TGTGCCTGGACCAAGGACAGGGACGGCGAAGCTTTCTTT
CAWTKDRDGEAFF
>NA|NA|18|TRBV12-3/TRBV12-4|TRBJ1-3
TGTGCCAGCAGATCCGCAGGGGCCATCCTTTACTCTGGAAACACCATATATTTT
CASRSAGAILYSGNTIYF
>TRBD1|NA|13|TRBV6-2/TRBV6-3|TRBJ2-1
TGTGCCAGCCTCCGGGACAGCTACAATGAGCAGTTCTTC
CASLRDSYNEQFF
>NA|few|11|TRBV6-2/TRBV6-3|TRBJ1-1
TGTGCCAGCAGTAGGCGAGCTGAAGCTTTCTTT
CASSRRAEAFF
>NA|NA|13|TRBV2|TRBJ2-2
TGTGCCAGCAGCCAACAGGGTCCAGGGGAGCTGTTTTTT
CASSQQGPGELFF
>NA|NA|17|TRBV5-5|TRBJ1-1
TGTGCCAGCAGCTTTCACGGTTTCCCGGGACCGGACACTGAAGCTTTCTTT
CASSFHGFPGPDTEAFF
>TRBD2|NA|16|TRBV10-3|TRBJ2-1
TGTGCCATCAGTGAGTTGGGGACTAGCGGGAGCAATGAGCAGTTCTTC
CAISELGTSGSNEQFF
>NA|NA|15|TRBV7-2|TRBJ1-2
TGTGCCAGCAGCTTAGAGCAGGGCCCGGGCTATGGCTACACCTTC
CASSLEQGPGYGYTF
>TRBD1|NA|17|TRBV7-2|TRBJ1-5
TGTGCCAGCAGCTTGGGACAGGGGGCAGGACTGGGTCAGCCCCAGCATTTT
CASSLGQGAGLGQPQHF
>NA|NA|14|TRBV19|TRBJ1-4
TGTGCCAGTAGTATTGAAGGGCCTAATGAAAAACTGTTTTTT
CASSIEGPNEKLFF
>TRBD2|NA|14|TRBV29-1|TRBJ2-2
TGCAGCGTTGAAGAGACTAGCTACACCGGGGAGCTGTTTTTT
CSVEETSYTGELFF
>NA|few|15|TRBV12-3/TRBV12-4|TRBJ2-3
TGTGCCAGCAGTTCCCTGACGGGGGAGCCAGATACGCAGTATTTT
CASSSLTGEPDTQYF
>TRBD2|NA|14|TRBV29-1|TRBJ2-3
TGCAGCGTCACAGCGGGGGTGAGCACAGATACGCAGTATTTT
CSVTAGVSTDTQYF
>NA|few|15|TRBV4-1|TRBJ1-2
TGCGCCAGCAGCCAAGAAGGACGGACTTTCTATGGCTACACCTTC
CASSQEGRTFYGYTF
>TRBD1|NA|14|TRBV6-6|TRBJ1-4
TGTGCCAGCAGTCCCGGGACAGTGAATGAAAAACTGTTTTTT
CASSPGTVNEKLFF
>TRBD1|few|15|TRBV28|TRBJ1-2
TGTGCCAGCAGAGGGACAGGGGGCGCGTACTATGGCTACACCTTC
CASRGTGGAYYGYTF
>NA|few|15|TRBV12-3/TRBV12-4|TRBJ2-5
TGTGCCAGCAGTTTAGTACCGGGACTCCAAGAGACCCAGTACTTC
CASSLVPGLQETQYF
>TRBD2|NA|18|TRBV12-3/TRBV12-4|TRBJ2-2
TGTGCCAGCAGTTTCTGGGTAGGGCTAGCGGGGTACACCGGGGAGCTGTTTTTT
CASSFWVGLAGYTGELFF
>TRBD2|few|15|TRBV5-6|TRBJ2-1
TGTGCCAGCAGCCCGACTAGCGGGAGGTACAATGAGCAGTTCTTC
CASSPTSGRYNEQFF
>TRBD2|NA|16|TRBV24-1|TRBJ2-3
TGTGCCACCAGTGATTCGACTAGCGGGGAGATAGATACGCAGTATTTT
CATSDSTSGEIDTQYF
>NA|NA|14|TRBV29-1|TRBJ2-7
TGCAGCGTTGAGGGCGACGGGAGCTCCTACGAGCAGTACTTC
CSVEGDGSSYEQYF
>NA|few|12|TRBV14|TRBJ2-7
TGTGCCAGCGGGGGTGGATCGTACGAGCAGTACTTC
CASGGGSYEQYF
>TRBD2|NA|15|TRBV12-3/TRBV12-4|TRBJ2-7
TGTGCCAGCACCGATAGGCGGGGGGTCGGGTACGAGCAGTACTTC
CASTDRRGVGYEQYF
>NA|many|15|TRBV2|TRBJ2-3
TGTGCCAGCAGTGTAGTGGGAGCGGGCGCAGATACGCAGTATTTT
CASSVVGAGADTQYF
>NA|few|15|TRBV24-1|TRBJ1-2
TGTGCCACACGAAATATGTACGGGAGGATCTATGGCTACACCTTC
CATRNMYGRIYGYTF
>NA|few|13|TRBV20-1|TRBJ2-4
TGCAGTGCTAACAGGACACCCAAAAACATTCAGTACTTC
CSANRTPKNIQYF
>NA|few|14|TRBV2|TRBJ1-1
TGTGCCAGCAGGCTCGAAATGTCGGGGTTAGAAGCTTTCTTT
CASRLEMSGLEAFF
>NA|few|13|TRBV10-3|TRBJ2-5
TGTGCCATCAGTGAGCCGATGGGTCAGACCCAGTACTTC
CAISEPMGQTQYF
>NA|many|12|TRBV29-1|TRBJ2-3
TGCAGCGTAGGGGCTCGGACAGATACGCAGTATTTT
CSVGARTDTQYF
>TRBD2|many|20|TRBV7-2|TRBJ2-7
TGTGCCAGCAGCATGGACAGGGTAGGGGCTAGCGGGAGTCGCTCCTACGAGCAGTACTTC
CASSMDRVGASGSRSYEQYF
>NA|many|13|TRBV10-2|TRBJ1-1
TGCGCCAGCAGTGGCCAAAGGGACACTGAAGCTTTCTTT
CASSGQRDTEAFF